Each of the 6 T cell receptor beta chains below was sequenced from the same sample in a study of patients and donors after allogeneic stem cell transplantation. TCRdb processed the RT-PCR reads anew with MiXCR; each CDR3 protein has one entry. The sample records tens of thousands of distinct CDR3 sequences, roughly 5.2% being singletons. The sequenced sample consisted of blood, either unsorted or a sorted T cell fraction (not recorded which). Every receptor here comes from a human donor who was either an allogeneic HSCT recipient or a stem cell or donor lymphocyte infusion donor (not recorded which). It is not recorded whose cells these are; they may come from a transplant donor.

This clonotype has at least ten counts. The chain has TRBV2 and TRBJ1-6; TRBD1 might be the D (5 bases). The CDR3 runs 14 residues. Per germline, CDR1 SNHLY and CDR2 FYNNEI. The V end was cut by 7 bases, the J end by 5 bases, with 12 bases between. The CDR3 DNA follows: TGTGCCAGCAAATTGACAGTAGATAATTCACCCCTCCACTTT. It yields the protein CASKLTVDNSPLHF.

The chain has TRBV30 and TRBJ2-3; D is undetermined. Germline-derived CDR1 and CDR2 are GTSNPN and SVGIG (reference sequence). CDR3 size: 12 residues. V was cut by 2 bases and J by 2 bases, with 5 bases left in between. This CDR3 is CAWSITTDTQYF. The CDR3, as DNA: TGTGCCTGGAGTATCACCACAGATACGCAGTATTTT.

This clonotype came up many times. The rearrangement uses TRBV6-2 or TRBV6-3 and TRBJ2-1; 9 bases line up with TRBD2. The CDR3 contains 14 residues. V lost 8 bases and J lost 7; bases outside the gene matches: 9. CDR1 MNHEY and CDR2 SVGEGT come from the germline V gene. In nucleotides, the CDR3 is TGTGCCAGCCGCGGGGGGGCCGGCGGGAATGAGCAGTTCTTC. The encoded protein is CASRGGAGGNEQFF.

Many counts were recorded for this clonotype. The chain links TRBV7-2 to TRBJ2-2; D call uncertain. Trimming pared 3 bases from V and 4 bases from J, leaving 6 bases between. The CDR3 extends over 13 amino acids. In germline, CDR1 is SGHTA, CDR2 FQGNSA. This CDR3 reads CASSFSSTGELFF. The CDR3, as DNA: TGTGCCAGCAGCTTTTCGAGCACCGGGGAGCTGTTTTTT.

The genes are TRBV9 and TRBJ1-2; D possibly corresponds to TRBD1 (6 bases). Germline V gives CDR1 SGDLS, CDR2 YYNGEE. Trimming cost V 3 bases and J 0 bases, with 15 bases left between them. This CDR3 has 16 residues. CDR3 in amino acids: CASSAGGALPNYGYTF. CDR3 coding DNA: TGTGCCAGCAGCGCCGGGGGGGCCCTACCTAACTATGGCTACACCTTC. Full variable domain (rest looked up from reference TRBV9 and TRBJ1-2): DSGVTQTPKHLITATGQRVTLRCSPRSGDLSVYWYQQSLDQGLQFLIQYYNGEERAKGNILERFSAQQFPDLHSELNLSSLELGDSALYFCASSAGGALPNYGYTFGSGTRLTVV.

The table lists this clonotype with many counts. This chain joins TRBV20-1 and TRBJ1-3, with D possibly matching TRBD1 (6 bases). Trimming left V 2 bases short and J 2 bases short, with 10 bases between. The germline V gene has CDR1 DFQATT and CDR2 SNEGSKA (reference sequence). The CDR3 extends over 14 amino acids. The CDR3: CSARKGDAGNTIYF. The CDR3 nucleotides read TGCAGTGCTAGAAAGGGGGATGCTGGAAACACCATATATTTT.